Listed below are T cell receptor beta chains from one sample, sequenced in a study of early stage breast cancer tumors. Clones were sequenced by immunoSEQ multiplex PCR, and TCRdb holds only the in-frame ones, with some missing. The sample has tens of thousands of clones, 74% seen once. Sequencing was performed on blood. These TCRs come from a person aged 40-50 years with breast cancer. Each CDR3 is given with its conserved first and last residue. D genes are given only for firm matches. For some rows the clone size is stated as once, few or many, or as a class when expanded; others skip it.

d_gene: -; abundance: -; v_gene: TRBV9; j_gene: TRBJ2-2; CDR3aa: CASSVDQYTGELFF; CDR3nt: TGTGCCAGCAGCGTAGATCAATACACCGGGGAGCTGTTTTTT
d_gene: -; abundance: -; v_gene: TRBV29-1; j_gene: TRBJ2-3; CDR3aa: CSLGDLGPGDTQYF; CDR3nt: TGCAGCCTTGGGGATCTCGGTCCAGGTGATACGCAGTATTTT
d_gene: TRBD2; abundance: -; v_gene: TRBV30; j_gene: TRBJ2-3; CDR3aa: CAWSPVGLAGGFGSTDTQYF; CDR3nt: TGTGCCTGGAGTCCAGTGGGACTAGCGGGAGGGTTCGGTAGCACAGATACGCAGTATTTT
d_gene: -; abundance: once; v_gene: TRBV15; j_gene: TRBJ1-5; CDR3aa: CATSRDRSRAPNQPQHF; CDR3nt: TGTGCCACCAGCAGAGATCGCAGCAGGGCCCCCAATCAGCCCCAGCATTTT
d_gene: TRBD1; abundance: -; v_gene: TRBV11-1; j_gene: TRBJ1-1; CDR3aa: CASSSRNRGNTEAFF; CDR3nt: TGTGCCAGCAGCTCAAGAAACAGGGGGAACACTGAAGCTTTCTTT
d_gene: -; abundance: -; v_gene: TRBV6-5; j_gene: TRBJ1-3; CDR3aa: CASSYSKGNTIYF; CDR3nt: TGTGCCAGCAGTTACTCGAAAGGAAACACCATATATTTT
d_gene: -; abundance: -; v_gene: TRBV4-3; j_gene: TRBJ2-3; CDR3aa: CASSQDYPSIRTDTQYF; CDR3nt: TGCGCCAGCAGCCAAGATTATCCCTCCATCCGCACAGATACGCAGTATTTT
d_gene: -; abundance: -; v_gene: TRBV14; j_gene: TRBJ1-1; CDR3aa: CASSILRNTEAFF; CDR3nt: TGTGCCAGCAGCATTTTACGGAACACTGAAGCTTTCTTT
d_gene: -; abundance: -; v_gene: TRBV5-1; j_gene: TRBJ2-4; CDR3aa: CASSLEARLAKNIQYF; CDR3nt: TGCGCCAGCAGCTTGGAGGCCAGACTAGCCAAAAACATTCAGTACTTC
d_gene: -; abundance: -; v_gene: TRBV11-2; j_gene: TRBJ1-3; CDR3aa: CASSRWVRSTGEYTIYF; CDR3nt: TGTGCCAGCAGCCGATGGGTCCGGTCCACTGGGGAGTACACCATATATTTT
d_gene: -; abundance: -; v_gene: TRBV18; j_gene: TRBJ1-4; CDR3aa: CASSAREKLFF; CDR3nt: TGTGCCAGCTCAGCTCGTGAAAAACTGTTTTTT
d_gene: -; abundance: -; v_gene: TRBV2; j_gene: TRBJ1-4; CDR3aa: CASISGLLETNEKLFF; CDR3nt: TGTGCCAGCATTTCGGGCCTTCTCGAAACTAATGAAAAACTGTTTTTT
d_gene: -; abundance: -; v_gene: TRBV2; j_gene: TRBJ2-3; CDR3aa: CATSQRAASTDTQYF; CDR3nt: TGTGCCACTTCCCAGAGAGCGGCTAGCACAGATACGCAGTATTTT
d_gene: -; abundance: -; v_gene: TRBV6-6; j_gene: TRBJ1-1; CDR3aa: CASSSQEIAEAFF; CDR3nt: TGTGCCAGCAGTTCACAGGAGATCGCTGAAGCTTTCTTT
d_gene: TRBD1; abundance: -; v_gene: TRBV7-3; j_gene: TRBJ2-2; CDR3aa: CASSLTAQGAPGTGELFF; CDR3nt: TGTGCCAGCAGCTTAACTGCGCAGGGGGCGCCTGGGACCGGGGAGCTGTTTTTT
d_gene: TRBD2; abundance: few; v_gene: TRBV4-3; j_gene: TRBJ2-2; CDR3aa: CASSQDWAGMGLAGGSGELFF; CDR3nt: TGCGCCAGCAGCCAAGATTGGGCAGGGATGGGTCTAGCGGGAGGGAGCGGGGAGCTGTTTTTT
d_gene: -; abundance: -; v_gene: TRBV10-3; j_gene: TRBJ2-4; CDR3aa: CAISESPVNIQYF; CDR3nt: TGTGCCATCAGTGAGTCGCCCGTAAACATTCAGTACTTC
d_gene: -; abundance: few; v_gene: TRBV5-4; j_gene: TRBJ2-5; CDR3aa: CASSTAYGGETQYF; CDR3nt: TGTGCCAGCAGCACGGCCTACGGGGGAGAGACCCAGTACTTC
d_gene: -; abundance: -; v_gene: TRBV27; j_gene: TRBJ1-3; CDR3aa: CASSLEGYGDTIYF; CDR3nt: TGTGCCAGCAGTTTAGAAGGTTATGGGGACACCATATATTTT
d_gene: TRBD1; abundance: -; v_gene: TRBV7-3; j_gene: TRBJ2-4; CDR3aa: CASSLGPRQGVAKNIQYF; CDR3nt: TGTGCCAGCAGCTTAGGACCCAGACAGGGGGTTGCCAAAAACATTCAGTACTTC
d_gene: -; abundance: -; v_gene: TRBV7-2; j_gene: TRBJ2-1; CDR3aa: CASSLGPDNEQFF; CDR3nt: TGTGCCAGCAGCTTGGGCCCCGACAATGAGCAGTTCTTC
d_gene: -; abundance: few; v_gene: TRBV6-1; j_gene: TRBJ1-5; CDR3aa: CASSELQRVSQPQHF; CDR3nt: TGTGCCAGCAGTGAGCTCCAGCGGGTAAGTCAGCCCCAGCATTTT
d_gene: -; abundance: -; v_gene: TRBV25-1; j_gene: TRBJ1-1; CDR3aa: CASSGNGAKAFF; CDR3nt: TGTGCCAGCAGTGGCAACGGAGCAAAAGCTTTCTTT
d_gene: -; abundance: -; v_gene: TRBV4-3; j_gene: TRBJ2-7; CDR3aa: CASSQDWAGKRSYEQYF; CDR3nt: TGCGCCAGCAGCCAAGATTGGGCAGGGAAGAGGTCCTACGAGCAGTACTTC
d_gene: TRBD1; abundance: -; v_gene: TRBV19; j_gene: TRBJ1-4; CDR3aa: CASSPRQGAGLFF; CDR3nt: TGTGCCAGTAGTCCAAGACAGGGGGCCGGACTGTTTTTT
d_gene: -; abundance: -; v_gene: TRBV5-1; j_gene: TRBJ2-3; CDR3aa: CASSLGLPTDTQYF; CDR3nt: TGCGCCAGCAGCTTGGGACTACCCACAGATACGCAGTATTTT
d_gene: -; abundance: -; v_gene: TRBV6-1; j_gene: TRBJ1-5; CDR3aa: CASRGVPNQPQHF; CDR3nt: TGTGCCAGCAGGGGGGTCCCCAATCAGCCCCAGCATTTT
d_gene: -; abundance: -; v_gene: TRBV27; j_gene: TRBJ2-6; CDR3aa: CASSPRDLGANVLTF; CDR3nt: TGTGCCAGCAGTCCTCGGGACCTCGGGGCCAACGTCCTGACTTTC
d_gene: TRBD1; abundance: -; v_gene: TRBV4-2; j_gene: TRBJ1-1; CDR3aa: CASSQEGDRDYTEAFF; CDR3nt: TGTGCCAGCAGCCAAGAAGGTGACAGGGATTACACTGAAGCTTTCTTT
d_gene: -; abundance: -; v_gene: TRBV13; j_gene: TRBJ2-2; CDR3aa: CASSLGWGTGELFF; CDR3nt: TGTGCCAGCAGCCTTGGGTGGGGGACCGGGGAGCTGTTTTTT
d_gene: -; abundance: few; v_gene: TRBV6-1; j_gene: TRBJ1-2; CDR3aa: CASTRTDYGYTF; CDR3nt: TGTGCCAGCACTCGGACAGACTATGGCTACACCTTC